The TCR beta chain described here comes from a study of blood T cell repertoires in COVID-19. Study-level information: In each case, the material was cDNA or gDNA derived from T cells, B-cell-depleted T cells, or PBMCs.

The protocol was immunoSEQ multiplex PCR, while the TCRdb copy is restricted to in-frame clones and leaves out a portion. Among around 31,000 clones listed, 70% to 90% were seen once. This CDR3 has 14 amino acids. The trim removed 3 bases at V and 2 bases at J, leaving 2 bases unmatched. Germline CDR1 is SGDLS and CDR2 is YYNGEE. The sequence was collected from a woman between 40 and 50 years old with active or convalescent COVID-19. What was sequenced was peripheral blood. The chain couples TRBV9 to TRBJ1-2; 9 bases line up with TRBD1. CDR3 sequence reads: CASSGDRGNYGYTF. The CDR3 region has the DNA TGTGCCAGCAGCGGCGACAGGGGGAACTATGGCTACACCTTC.